The 8 T cell receptor beta chains in this list originate from one sample, sequenced in a study of monozygotic twins with inflammatory bowel disease. TCRdb derives one entry per CDR3 protein from the 5' RACE reads, leaving out DNA. Its clone listing holds more than 300,000 distinct CDR3 sequences. Sequenced material: blood. The receptors derive from a human donor with ulcerative colitis or Crohn's disease, or a healthy co-twin of an affected twin (not recorded which).

The chain uses TRBV4-3 and TRBJ1-6. The CDR3 length is 14 residues. CDR1 and CDR2 (germline): LGHNA, YSLEER. The CDR3 region is CASSQDRTNSPLHF.

The V gene is TRBV7-2, the J gene TRBJ1-5; TCRdb's D call, TRBD1, is unchecked because there is no DNA. This CDR3 has 15 residues. CDR1 SGHTA and CDR2 FQGNSA come from the germline V gene. The CDR3 loop reads CASSPQTGGREPQHF. Filled out from reference TRBV7-2 and TRBJ1-5, the complete variable domain reads GAGVSQSPSNKVTEKGKDVELRCDPISGHTALYWYRQSLGQGLEFLIYFQGNSAPDKSGLPSDRFSAERTGGSVSTLTIQRTQQEDSAVYLCASSPQTGGREPQHFGDGTRLSIL.

The V call is TRBV4-1, the J call TRBJ2-2. The germline CDR1 and CDR2 sequences are MGHRA and YSYEKL. The CDR3 length is 14 residues. The CDR3 sequence is CASSQVVGFGELFF.

V gene TRBV5-1 combines with J gene TRBJ2-7; TCRdb selects TRBD1, and the lack of DNA leaves this call unchecked. This CDR3 has 18 residues. CDR1 is SGHRS and CDR2 is YFSETQ in the germline V gene. The CDR3 sequence: CASSFGGSFTTNPYEQYF.

The rearrangement joins TRBV4-3 to TRBJ2-3; TCRdb designates TRBD1, a call that cannot be tested without DNA. The CDR3 consists of 16 residues. Germline loops: CDR1 LGHNA, CDR2 YSLEER. CDR3 protein: CASSQDGQYPGDTQYF.

This chain links TRBV7-9 with TRBJ2-7. This CDR3 region has 12 residues. The germline gives CDR1 SEHNR, CDR2 FQNEAQ (reference sequence). This chain's CDR3 is CASSLALYEQYF.

J is TRBJ2-1 and V is TRBV30; checking the TCRdb D call of TRBD2 is not possible without DNA. The germline V gene has CDR1 GTSNPN and CDR2 SVGIG (reference sequence). The CDR3 loop spans 14 amino acids. The CDR3: CAWDGLAGGYEQFF.

The chain has TRBV4-1 and TRBJ1-1; TCRdb names TRBD1, which stays unverified in the absence of DNA. Germline V gene sequence: CDR1 MGHRA, CDR2 YSYEKL. CDR3 length equals 17 residues. CDR3 sequence: CASNTGSWFRENTEAFF.